This T cell receptor beta chain is drawn from a study of blood T cell repertoires in COVID-19. Study-level information: Italy, Spain and the United States were the sources of the convalescent and acute COVID-19 samples. T cells, B-cell-depleted T cells, or PBMCs provided the cDNA or gDNA that served as material.

Authors' processing steps: Amplified reference gene primers provided the basis for estimating nucleated cell counts. Measured with immunoSEQ multiplex PCR; TCRdb has only the in-frame clones, and not every one. V and J calls plus clone size are reproduced from that table; the DNA served to infer D and trimming. The repertoire holds fewer than 250,000 clones, with roughly four fifths as singletons. The sequencing sample was made of peripheral blood. This clonotype was obtained from a woman aged 70 to 79 with acute or convalescent COVID-19.

Written as DNA, the CDR3 is TGTGCCAGCAGCCCTACAGGGTTTTATGAAAAACTGTTTTTT. Protein sequence: CASSPTGFYEKLFF. V gene TRBV11-2 combines with J gene TRBJ1-4; D perhaps matches TRBD1 (6 bases). The CDR3 has 14 residues. The V and J ends lost 5 bases and 6 bases respectively, with 13 bases between them. CDR1 is SGHAT, CDR2 FQNNGV, per germline.